This is a list of T cell receptor beta chains from one sample in a study of PD-1 blockade in mismatch repair-deficient tumors. Here immunoSEQ multiplex PCR was the method, and the copy in TCRdb shows in-frame clones only, minus some. The sample holds about 9,100 clones; 85% to 90% are singletons and the top ten take 0.97%. The sample consisted of PBMCs, taken about 47 weeks after starting pembrolizumab. The source of these receptors is an adult with mismatch repair-deficient cancer. CDR3s include the opening cysteine and the closing phenylalanine or tryptophan. Fields, in order: V gene, J gene, clone size, D gene, CDR3 DNA, CDR3 protein. The D gene is left open where the match is weak. Expanded clones are given a class, and other clones once, few, many or no size at all.

V gene: TRBV5-1; J gene: TRBJ1-1; clone size: NA; D gene: NA; CDR3 DNA: TGCGCCAGCAGCCCTAACGCGGGAATGAACACTGAAGCTTTCTTT; CDR3 protein: CASSPNAGMNTEAFF
V gene: TRBV13; J gene: TRBJ1-2; clone size: once; D gene: NA; CDR3 DNA: TGTGCCAGCAGCTTAACAGGGAGCGCCTATGGCTACACCTTC; CDR3 protein: CASSLTGSAYGYTF
V gene: TRBV11-2; J gene: TRBJ2-7; clone size: NA; D gene: TRBD2; CDR3 DNA: TGTGCCAGCAGCTGGGGACTAACCCAATTGTACGAGCAGTACTTC; CDR3 protein: CASSWGLTQLYEQYF
V gene: TRBV19; J gene: TRBJ2-3; clone size: NA; D gene: NA; CDR3 DNA: TGTGCCAGTAGTATAGCGGGCACAGATACGCAGTATTTT; CDR3 protein: CASSIAGTDTQYF
V gene: TRBV9; J gene: TRBJ2-1; clone size: NA; D gene: NA; CDR3 DNA: TGTGCCAGCAGCGTAGTTACGGGTAGCTTCAATGAGCAGTTCTTC; CDR3 protein: CASSVVTGSFNEQFF
V gene: TRBV7-9; J gene: TRBJ1-4; clone size: NA; D gene: NA; CDR3 DNA: TGTGCCAGCAGCCCTCAAAAGGCGGCGTTGTTTGAAAAACTGTTTTTT; CDR3 protein: CASSPQKAALFEKLFF
V gene: TRBV2; J gene: TRBJ2-7; clone size: few; D gene: NA; CDR3 DNA: TGTGCCAGCAGCCAGGCCCACGAGCAGTACTTC; CDR3 protein: CASSQAHEQYF
V gene: TRBV18; J gene: TRBJ1-2; clone size: NA; D gene: NA; CDR3 DNA: TGTGCCAGCTCACTTTCGTCGCCAGGGTCCAATGGCTACACCTTC; CDR3 protein: CASSLSSPGSNGYTF
V gene: TRBV29-1; J gene: TRBJ1-1; clone size: NA; D gene: NA; CDR3 DNA: TGCAGCGTTGGGTGGGGGCCGGACACTGAAGCTTTCTTT; CDR3 protein: CSVGWGPDTEAFF
V gene: TRBV7-9; J gene: TRBJ2-7; clone size: few; D gene: TRBD2; CDR3 DNA: TGTGCCAGCAGCCGAGAGGTCGCTAGCGGGAGTTCCTACGAGCAGTACTTC; CDR3 protein: CASSREVASGSSYEQYF
V gene: TRBV19; J gene: TRBJ2-3; clone size: NA; D gene: NA; CDR3 DNA: TGTGCCAGTAGCCGCAGGGGCACAGATACGCAGTATTTT; CDR3 protein: CASSRRGTDTQYF
V gene: TRBV9; J gene: TRBJ1-2; clone size: NA; D gene: TRBD1; CDR3 DNA: TGTGCCAGCAGCGTTGGGACAGACTATGGCTACACCTTC; CDR3 protein: CASSVGTDYGYTF
V gene: TRBV4-2; J gene: TRBJ2-3; clone size: NA; D gene: TRBD2; CDR3 DNA: TGTGCCAGCAGCCGAGCCGGGACTAGCGGTGACGGTAGCACAGATACGCAGTATTTT; CDR3 protein: CASSRAGTSGDGSTDTQYF
V gene: TRBV11-2; J gene: TRBJ2-7; clone size: few; D gene: TRBD1; CDR3 DNA: TGTGCCAGCAGCCCACCTCGACAGGGTAAAGTCTCCTACGAGCAGTACTTC; CDR3 protein: CASSPPRQGKVSYEQYF
V gene: TRBV28; J gene: TRBJ2-7; clone size: NA; D gene: TRBD2; CDR3 DNA: TGTGCCAGCAGTCCATCTTCCCGACTAGCGCGTTACGAGCAGTACTTC; CDR3 protein: CASSPSSRLARYEQYF
V gene: TRBV2; J gene: TRBJ1-2; clone size: NA; D gene: NA; CDR3 DNA: TGTGCCAGCAGTGAAGCGGGGCAGACCTATGGCTACACCTTC; CDR3 protein: CASSEAGQTYGYTF
V gene: TRBV5-8; J gene: TRBJ1-4; clone size: NA; D gene: TRBD1; CDR3 DNA: TGTGCCAGCAGCTTGACAGGGGGCATTGAAAAACTGTTTTTT; CDR3 protein: CASSLTGGIEKLFF
V gene: TRBV15; J gene: TRBJ1-4; clone size: NA; D gene: NA; CDR3 DNA: TGTGCCACCAGCAGAGATCAACAGCCAAATGAAAAACTGTTTTTT; CDR3 protein: CATSRDQQPNEKLFF